The 3 T cell receptor beta chains below were found in one sample sequenced in a study of EBV T-cell therapy then PD-1 blockade in nasopharyngeal carcinoma. Antigens of these TCRs are unknown. Treatment defined: AdE1-LMPpoly-expanded autologous EBV-specific T-cell therapy followed by anti-PD-1 nivolumab. Profiled with immunoSEQ multiplex PCR; TCRdb holds only in-frame clones, not every one. The sample has more than 11,000 clones; around four fifths are singletons. The sequences come from CD8+ T cells from blood, collected around day 99 from a patient whose treatment included autologous EBV-specific T cells and nivolumab. The source of these receptors is a man in his forties with nasopharyngeal carcinoma.

This sequence joins TRBV5-5 and TRBJ1-4; TRBD1 matches 7 bases. Losses at the gene ends were 4 bases for V and 7 bases for J; bases not matched to a gene: 7. Per the germline V gene, CDR1 is SGHKS and CDR2 is YYEKEE (reference sequence). This CDR3 contains 14 residues. For the CDR3, the DNA is TGTGCCAGCAGCCCTCCCCAGGGGGGTGAAAAACTGTTTTTT. Encoded protein: CASSPPQGGEKLFF.

The rearrangement uses TRBV6-4 and TRBJ2-1; TRBD2 matches 11 bases. Germline loops: CDR1 MRHNA, CDR2 SNTAGT. V trimming: 3 bases; J trimming: 2 bases; junction bases outside the gene matches: 0. CDR3 length: 15 amino acids. CDR3 in amino acids: CASSDSGGAYNEQFF. The CDR3 DNA reads as TGTGCCAGCAGTGATAGCGGGGGGGCCTACAATGAGCAGTTCTTC.

The chain uses TRBV5-1 and TRBJ2-3; D may be TRBD1 (6 bases). CDR1 is SGHRS, CDR2 YFSETQ, per germline. The CDR3 length is 17 residues. Trimming stripped 1 base from V and 0 bases from J, with 15 bases between. The CDR3 DNA reads TGCGCCAGCAGCTTGCCCCGGACAGTAGAAAGCACAGATACGCAGTATTTT. Encoded protein: CASSLPRTVESTDTQYF.